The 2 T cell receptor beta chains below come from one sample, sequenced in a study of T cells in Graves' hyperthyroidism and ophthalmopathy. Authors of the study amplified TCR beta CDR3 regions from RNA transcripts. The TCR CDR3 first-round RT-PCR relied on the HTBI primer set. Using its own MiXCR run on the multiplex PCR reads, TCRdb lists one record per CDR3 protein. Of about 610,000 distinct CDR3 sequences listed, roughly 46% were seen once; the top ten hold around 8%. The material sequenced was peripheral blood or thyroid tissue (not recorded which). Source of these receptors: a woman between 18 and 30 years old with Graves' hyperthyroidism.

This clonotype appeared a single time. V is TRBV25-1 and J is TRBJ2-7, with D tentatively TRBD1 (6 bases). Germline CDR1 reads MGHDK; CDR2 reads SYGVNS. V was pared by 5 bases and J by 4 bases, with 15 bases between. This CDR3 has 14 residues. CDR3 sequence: CASSYNRERYEQYF. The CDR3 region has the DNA TGTGCCAGCAGTTACAACAGGGAGAGGTACGAGCAGTACTTC.

CDR3 bases: TGCAGTGCTAGAGATATGGGGACACTCACCTACGAGCAGCCCCAGCATTTT. Protein: CSARDMGTLTYEQPQHF. This rearrangement joins TRBV20-1 to TRBJ1-5, with D possibly TRBD1 on 6 matching bases. The CDR3 loop spans 17 amino acids. Per the germline V gene, CDR1 is DFQATT and CDR2 is SNEGSKA (reference sequence). The V and J ends lost 0 bases and 7 bases respectively, with 22 bases between them.